The entry below describes one T cell receptor beta chain. TCRdb passed the RT-PCR reads through MiXCR, listing each CDR3 protein once. The sample has about 110,000 distinct CDR3 sequences; 35% are singletons. Germline CDR1 reads MNHEY; CDR2 reads SVGEGT. With V trimmed by 6 bases and J by 2 bases, 10 bases remained unmatched. The CDR3 loop spans 16 amino acids. The data originate from a study of patients and donors after allogeneic stem cell transplantation. Sequenced sample: blood, either unsorted or a sorted T cell fraction (not recorded which). V gene TRBV6-2 or TRBV6-3 combines with J gene TRBJ2-7, with 10 bases identical to TRBD2. The TCR originated in a human donor who was either an allogeneic HSCT recipient or a stem cell or donor lymphocyte infusion donor (not recorded which). It is not recorded whose cells these are; they may come from a transplant donor. The CDR3 DNA is TGTGCCAGCAGCCACCCCATAGCGGGAGGTCCCTACGAGCAGTACTTC. Translated: CASSHPIAGGPYEQYF.